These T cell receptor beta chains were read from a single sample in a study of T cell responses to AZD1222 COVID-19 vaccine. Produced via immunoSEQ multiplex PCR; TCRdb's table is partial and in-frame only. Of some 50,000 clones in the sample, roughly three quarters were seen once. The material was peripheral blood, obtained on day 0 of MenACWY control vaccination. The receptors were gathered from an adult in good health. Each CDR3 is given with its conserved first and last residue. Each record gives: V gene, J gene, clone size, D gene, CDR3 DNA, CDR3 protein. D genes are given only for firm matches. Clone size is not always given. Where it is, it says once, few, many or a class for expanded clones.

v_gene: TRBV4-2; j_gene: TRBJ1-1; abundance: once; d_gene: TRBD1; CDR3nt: TGTGCCAGCAGCCAAGACGTTACTAGAGCAGGGGGCACTGAAGCTTTCTTT; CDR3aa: CASSQDVTRAGGTEAFF
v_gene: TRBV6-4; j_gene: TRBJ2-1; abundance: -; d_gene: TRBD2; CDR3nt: TGTGCCAGCAGCGCCGGGACTAGCGGAAACAATGAGCAGTTCTTC; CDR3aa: CASSAGTSGNNEQFF
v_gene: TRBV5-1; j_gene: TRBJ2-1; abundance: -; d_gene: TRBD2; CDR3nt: TGCGCCAGCAGCTGGACTAGCGGAGGGACTAATGAGCAGTTCTTC; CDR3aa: CASSWTSGGTNEQFF
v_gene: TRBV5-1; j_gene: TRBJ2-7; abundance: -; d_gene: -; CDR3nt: TGCGCCAGCAGCCCCGACAGTGTCTCCTACGAGCAGTACTTC; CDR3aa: CASSPDSVSYEQYF
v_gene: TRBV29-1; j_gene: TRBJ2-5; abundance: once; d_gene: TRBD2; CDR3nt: TGCAGCGCCAGGGCTAGCGGACAAGAGACCCAGTACTTC; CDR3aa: CSARASGQETQYF
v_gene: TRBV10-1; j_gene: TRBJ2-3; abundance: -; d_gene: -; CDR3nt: TGCGCCAGCAGTCGGTTGGATACGCAGTATTTT; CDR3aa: CASSRLDTQYF
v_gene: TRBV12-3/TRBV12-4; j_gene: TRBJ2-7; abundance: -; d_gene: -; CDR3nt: TGTGCCAGCAGTTTCTCGGGGAGCGAGCAGTACTTC; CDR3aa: CASSFSGSEQYF
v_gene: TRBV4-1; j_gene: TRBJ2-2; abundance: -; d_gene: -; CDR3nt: TGCGCCAGCAGCCAAGACACCAGGGGCATCGGGGAGCTGTTTTTT; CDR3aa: CASSQDTRGIGELFF
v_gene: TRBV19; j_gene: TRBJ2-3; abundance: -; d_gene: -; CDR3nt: TGTGCCAGTGCTCTGGGGGCCCGCAGGAGCACAGATACGCAGTATTTT; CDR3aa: CASALGARRSTDTQYF
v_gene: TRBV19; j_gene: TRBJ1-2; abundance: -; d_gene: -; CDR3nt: TGTGCCAGCGAAGACGGAACTAACTATGGCTACACCTTC; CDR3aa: CASEDGTNYGYTF
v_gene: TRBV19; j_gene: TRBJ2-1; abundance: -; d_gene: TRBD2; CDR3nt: TGTGCCAGTAGAGGACTAGCGGGTCAAGACAATGAGCAGTTCTTC; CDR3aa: CASRGLAGQDNEQFF
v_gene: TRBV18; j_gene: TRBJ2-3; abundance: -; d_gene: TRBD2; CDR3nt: TGTGCCAGCAAGACTAGCGGGACTAGCACAGATACGCAGTATTTT; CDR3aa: CASKTSGTSTDTQYF
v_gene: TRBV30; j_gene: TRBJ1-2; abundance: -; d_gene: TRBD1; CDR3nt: TGTGCCTGGAGAAAGACAGGGGGCGCGGGGGGCTACACCTTC; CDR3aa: CAWRKTGGAGGYTF
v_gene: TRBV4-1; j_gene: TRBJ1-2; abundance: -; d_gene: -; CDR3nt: TGCGCCAGCAGCCAAGATTCGATTTTAAGAGGCTACACCTTC; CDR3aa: CASSQDSILRGYTF
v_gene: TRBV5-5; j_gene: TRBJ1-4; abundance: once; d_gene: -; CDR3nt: TGTGCCAGCAGCCCGTCCTCGGGGGGTAATGAAAAACTGTTTTTT; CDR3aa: CASSPSSGGNEKLFF
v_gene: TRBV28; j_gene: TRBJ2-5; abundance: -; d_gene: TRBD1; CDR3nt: TGTGCCAGCAGTTCAAAGGACAGGCTTTACCAAGAGACCCAGTACTTC; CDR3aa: CASSSKDRLYQETQYF
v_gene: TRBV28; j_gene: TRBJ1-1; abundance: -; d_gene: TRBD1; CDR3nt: TGTGCCAGCAGTTTACAAGGGGGCGGATTCATGAACACTGAAGCTTTCTTT; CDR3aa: CASSLQGGGFMNTEAFF
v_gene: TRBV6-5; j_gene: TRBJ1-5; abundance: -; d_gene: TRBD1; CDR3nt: TGTGCCAGCAGCCCGGACAGGTTTCGTGCCCAGCATTTT; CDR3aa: CASSPDRFRAQHF
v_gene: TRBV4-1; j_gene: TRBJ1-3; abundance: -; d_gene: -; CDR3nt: TGCGCCAGCAGCCAAGCCCTGTCTGGAAACACCATATATTTT; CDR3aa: CASSQALSGNTIYF
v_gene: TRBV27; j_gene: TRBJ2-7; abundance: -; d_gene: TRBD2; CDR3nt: TGTGCCAGCAGGGCTAGCGGTCTGACCTACGAGCAGTACTTC; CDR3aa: CASRASGLTYEQYF
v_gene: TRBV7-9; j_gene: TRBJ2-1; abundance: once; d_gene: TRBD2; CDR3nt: TGTGCCAGCAACGATAAAGGGAGGGCCTACAATGAGCAGTTCTTC; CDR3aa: CASNDKGRAYNEQFF
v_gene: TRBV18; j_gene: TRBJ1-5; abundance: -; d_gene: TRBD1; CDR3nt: TGTGCCAGCTCACCACCAAGGACAGGGCGCAATCAGCCCCAGCATTTT; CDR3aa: CASSPPRTGRNQPQHF
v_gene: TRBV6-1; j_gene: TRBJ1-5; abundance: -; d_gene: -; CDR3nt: TGTGCCAGCAGTGAAGGGAGAGGGAGTACTCAGCCCCAGCATTTT; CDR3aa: CASSEGRGSTQPQHF
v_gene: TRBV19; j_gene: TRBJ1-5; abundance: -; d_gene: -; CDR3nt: TGTGCCAGTAGTAGGGCGGGGGCTCAGCCCCAGCATTTT; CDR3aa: CASSRAGAQPQHF
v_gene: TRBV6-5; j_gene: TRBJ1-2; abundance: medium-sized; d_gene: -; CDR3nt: TGTGCCAGCAGAGGGACATCTAACTATGGCTACACCTTC; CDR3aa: CASRGTSNYGYTF
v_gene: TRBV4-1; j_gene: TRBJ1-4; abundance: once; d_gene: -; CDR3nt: TGCGCCAGCAGCCACTGGACTCCGGGCAAGAATGAAAAACTGTTTTTT; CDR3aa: CASSHWTPGKNEKLFF
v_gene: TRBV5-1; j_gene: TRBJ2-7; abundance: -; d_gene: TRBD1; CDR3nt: TGCGCCAGCAGCGAGAGGACAGGGGACTCCGAGCAGTACTTC; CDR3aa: CASSERTGDSEQYF
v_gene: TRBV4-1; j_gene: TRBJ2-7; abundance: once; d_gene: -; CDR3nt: TGCGCCAGCAGCCAAGACCGGACTGGATACGAGCAGTACTTC; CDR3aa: CASSQDRTGYEQYF
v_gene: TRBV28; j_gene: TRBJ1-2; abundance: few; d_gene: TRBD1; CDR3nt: TGTGCCAGCACCCCTGCGGGGACAGGGGTCCGGGGCGGCTACACCTTC; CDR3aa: CASTPAGTGVRGGYTF
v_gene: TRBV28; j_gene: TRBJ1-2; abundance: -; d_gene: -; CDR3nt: TGTGCCAGCAGTTCTTTTCGGGGGCACTATGGCTACACCTTC; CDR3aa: CASSSFRGHYGYTF
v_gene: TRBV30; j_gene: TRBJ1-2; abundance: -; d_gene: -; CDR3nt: TGTGCCTGGAGGACAGCGGGCGTCTATGGCTACACCTTC; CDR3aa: CAWRTAGVYGYTF
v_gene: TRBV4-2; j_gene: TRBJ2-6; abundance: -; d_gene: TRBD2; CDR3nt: TGTGCCAGCAGCCAAGATCAGACTAGCAACTCTGGGGCCAACGTCCTGACTTTC; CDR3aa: CASSQDQTSNSGANVLTF
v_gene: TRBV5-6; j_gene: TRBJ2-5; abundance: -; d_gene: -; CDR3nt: TGTGCCAGCAGCTTGGACCCCGAGACCCAGTACTTC; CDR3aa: CASSLDPETQYF
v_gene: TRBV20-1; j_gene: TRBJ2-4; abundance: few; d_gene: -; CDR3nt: TGCAGTGTTGGAGGCAAAAACATTCAGTACTTC; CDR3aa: CSVGGKNIQYF
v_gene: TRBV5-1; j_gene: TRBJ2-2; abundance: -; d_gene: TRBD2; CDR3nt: TGCGCCAGCAGCACCGAATTCCGGACTAGCTCGAACACCGGGGAGCTGTTTTTT; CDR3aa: CASSTEFRTSSNTGELFF
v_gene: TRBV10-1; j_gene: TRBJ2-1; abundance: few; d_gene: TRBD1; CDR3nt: TGCGCCAGCAGTGATAATATGATGGGGGGGACAGGGTCCTACAATGAGCAGTTCTTC; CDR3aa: CASSDNMMGGTGSYNEQFF
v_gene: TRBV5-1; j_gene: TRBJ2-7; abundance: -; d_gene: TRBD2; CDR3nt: TGCGCCAGCAGCTGGGGCGGGGGGGTCTCCTACGAGCAGTACTTC; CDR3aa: CASSWGGGVSYEQYF
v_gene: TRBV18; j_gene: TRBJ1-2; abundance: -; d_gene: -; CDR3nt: TGTGCCAGCTCACCACCGGCGGTTTTCTATGGCTACACCTTC; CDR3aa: CASSPPAVFYGYTF
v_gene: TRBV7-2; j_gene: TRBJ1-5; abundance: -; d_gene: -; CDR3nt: TGTGCCAGCAGCTTAGCAGGGACCCAGCCCCAGCATTTT; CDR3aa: CASSLAGTQPQHF
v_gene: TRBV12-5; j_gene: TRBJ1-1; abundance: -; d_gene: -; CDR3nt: TGTGCTAGTGGTTTGGTAGGGGGGATGAGAAACACTGAAGCTTTCTTT; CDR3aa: CASGLVGGMRNTEAFF
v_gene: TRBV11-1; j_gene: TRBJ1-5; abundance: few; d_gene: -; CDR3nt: TGTGCCAGCAGCCCCCAGAGCAATCAGCCCCAGCATTTT; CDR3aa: CASSPQSNQPQHF
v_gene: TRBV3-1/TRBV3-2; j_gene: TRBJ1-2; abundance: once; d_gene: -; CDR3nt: TGTGCCAGCAGCCAAGAAGGGGGGAACTATGGCTACACCTTC; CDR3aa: CASSQEGGNYGYTF
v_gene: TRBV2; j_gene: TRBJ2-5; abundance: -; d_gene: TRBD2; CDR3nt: TGTGCCAGCGTAGCGGGGGGTCCTCAAGAGACCCAGTACTTC; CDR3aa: CASVAGGPQETQYF
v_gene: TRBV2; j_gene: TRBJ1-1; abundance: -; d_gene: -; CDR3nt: TGTGCCAGCAGTGAAACCCTGACTACTGAAGCTTTCTTT; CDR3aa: CASSETLTTEAFF
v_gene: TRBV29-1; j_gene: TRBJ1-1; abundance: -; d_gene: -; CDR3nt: TGCAGCGTTGTTTCCCGGCTTATGAATGAAGCTTTCTTT; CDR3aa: CSVVSRLMNEAFF
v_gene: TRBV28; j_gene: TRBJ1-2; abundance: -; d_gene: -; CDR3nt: TGTGCCAGCAGCTCTGATGGCAGGTCCTTAAGTGGCACCTTC; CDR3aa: CASSSDGRSLSGTF
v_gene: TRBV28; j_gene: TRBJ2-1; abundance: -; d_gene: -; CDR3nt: TGTGCCAGCGGGGAGCGACTAATGTCCAATGAGCAGTTCTTC; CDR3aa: CASGERLMSNEQFF
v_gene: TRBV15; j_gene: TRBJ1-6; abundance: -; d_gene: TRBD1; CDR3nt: TGTGCCACCAGCAGAGAAAGGGGACAGGTCTCTTCACCCCTCCACTTT; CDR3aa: CATSRERGQVSSPLHF
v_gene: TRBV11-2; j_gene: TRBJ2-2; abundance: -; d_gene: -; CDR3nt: TGTGCCAGCAGCTTAAGGGAGCGGAGCCTTTCGAACACCGGGGAGCTGTTTTTT; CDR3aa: CASSLRERSLSNTGELFF
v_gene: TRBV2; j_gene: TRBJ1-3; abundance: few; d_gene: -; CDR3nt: TGTGCCAGCAGTGAGTTCGCTAGCCCTGGAAACACCATATATTTT; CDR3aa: CASSEFASPGNTIYF
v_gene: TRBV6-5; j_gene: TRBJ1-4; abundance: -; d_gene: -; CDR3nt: TGTGCCAGCAGGTTGGGAGTTACTAATGAAAAACTGTTTTTT; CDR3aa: CASRLGVTNEKLFF
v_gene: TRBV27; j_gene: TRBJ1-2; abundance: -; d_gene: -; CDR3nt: TGTGCCAGCAGTTTGAGGGGGGGCTATGGCTACACCTTC; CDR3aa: CASSLRGGYGYTF
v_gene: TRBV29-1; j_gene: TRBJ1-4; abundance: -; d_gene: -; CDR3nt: TGCAGCGTTGGGGGGCTAGGATTGGATAATGAAAAACTGTTTTTT; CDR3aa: CSVGGLGLDNEKLFF
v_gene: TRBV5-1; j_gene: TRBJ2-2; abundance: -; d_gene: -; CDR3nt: TGCGCCAGCAGCCTAGAGGACACCGGGGAGCTGTTTTTT; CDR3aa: CASSLEDTGELFF
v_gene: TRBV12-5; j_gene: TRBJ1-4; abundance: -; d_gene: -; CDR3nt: TGTGCTAGTGGGCCTCAAACAGGGGAAAAACTGTTTTTT; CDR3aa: CASGPQTGEKLFF
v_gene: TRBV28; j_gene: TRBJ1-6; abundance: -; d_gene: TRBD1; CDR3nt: TGTGCCAGCGAAGAGAGGGGACAGAATAATTCACCCCTCCACTTT; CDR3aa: CASEERGQNNSPLHF
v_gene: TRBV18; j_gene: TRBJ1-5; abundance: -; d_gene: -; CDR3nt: TGTGCCAGCTCAACGTCCGGACAGAACAATCAGCCCCAGCATTTT; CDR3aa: CASSTSGQNNQPQHF
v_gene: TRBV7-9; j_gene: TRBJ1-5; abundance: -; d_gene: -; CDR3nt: TGTGCCAGCAGCTTAAGAGGAAATCAGCCCCAGCATTTT; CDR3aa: CASSLRGNQPQHF
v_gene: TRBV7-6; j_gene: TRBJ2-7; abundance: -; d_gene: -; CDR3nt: TGTGCCAGCAGCCCGGCAAGCGGCTACGAGCAGTACTTC; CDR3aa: CASSPASGYEQYF